Below are 2 T cell receptor beta chains sequenced from a single sample in a study of T cell repertoires in cytomegalovirus infection. Their cognate antigens are unknown. One entry per CDR3 protein, called by TCRdb with MiXCR from the reads. Of roughly 180,000 distinct CDR3 sequences in the sample, roughly 20% are singletons; the top ten hold roughly 25%. Sequencing was performed on CD8+ T cells from cultured PBMCs, taken from culture after CMV antigen stimulation. The receptors shown here come from a human donor in good health (CMV status not recorded). Some clones in this sample may be carry-over from other donors' samples.

The chain employs TRBV7-6 and TRBJ1-5, with D maybe TRBD1 (6 bases). This CDR3 has 13 amino acids. The V and J ends lost 2 bases and 8 bases respectively, with 10 bases between them. Germline V lookup: CDR1 SGHVS, CDR2 FNYEAQ. The CDR3: CASSLTSGEPQHF. CDR3 nucleotides: TGTGCCAGCAGCTTAACCTCAGGGGAGCCCCAGCATTTT.

This chain connects TRBV7-9 to TRBJ1-1; possible D gene TRBD1, 5 bases. Germline CDR1 SEHNR, CDR2 FQNEAQ (reference sequence). This CDR3 spans 16 amino acids. The ends were cut back, 0 bases at V and 0 bases at J, with 11 bases in the middle. As DNA, the CDR3 is TGTGCCAGCAGCTTAGCGGAGACAGTGATGAACACTGAAGCTTTCTTT. It is translated as CASSLAETVMNTEAFF. The full variable domain, completed using reference TRBV7-9 and TRBJ1-1, is DTGVSQNPRHKITKRGQNVTFRCDPISEHNRLYWYRQTLGQGPEFLTYFQNEAQLEKSRLLSDRFSAERPKGSFSTLEIQRTEQGDSAMYLCASSLAETVMNTEAFFGQGTRLTVV.